Listed below are T cell receptor beta chains from one sample, sequenced in a study of cytomegalovirus exposure and HLA in healthy donors. Assay: immunoSEQ multiplex PCR; the TCRdb copy retains only in-frame clones and omits some. The data hold more than 80,000 clones, with around 77% observed a single time. Material: PBMCs. These TCRs come from a woman aged 60 to 75 in good health and CMV-seropositive. The CDR3 runs from the conserved cysteine through the conserved F or W. Fields, in order: CDR3 protein, D gene, J gene, V gene. A D gene is named only where the DNA matches it firmly.

CDR3: CASSLGGSRANTGELFF; D: TRBD2; J: TRBJ2-2; V: TRBV7-2
CDR3: CAWSVMGHEQYF; D: .; J: .; V: TRBV30
CDR3: CASSPDTVGAGQPQHF; D: .; J: TRBJ1-5; V: TRBV11-2
CDR3: CASTLSEGGTEAFF; D: .; J: TRBJ1-1; V: TRBV2
CDR3: CASSLLTGELFF; D: .; J: TRBJ2-2; V: TRBV7-6
CDR3: CASSADIGNYGYTF; D: .; J: TRBJ1-2; V: TRBV9
CDR3: CASSIDPQGVNTEAFF; D: TRBD1; J: TRBJ1-1; V: TRBV19
CDR3: CASSVAGSGVSYEQYF; D: TRBD2; J: TRBJ2-7; V: TRBV9
CDR3: CASSLLAGVGEQFF; D: TRBD2; J: TRBJ2-1; V: TRBV28
CDR3: CASSYNVRNTEAFF; D: .; J: TRBJ1-1; V: TRBV28